This note documents a single T cell receptor beta chain sequence. The antigen is unknown. The assay was immunoSEQ multiplex PCR, and TCRdb's table has in-frame clones only and misses some. This table holds tens of thousands of clones, approximately 80% found once. The data derive from a study of OX40 agonist ivuxolimab in advanced cancers. The study's findings and limits: Clonal expansion among partial responders at 0.1-3.0 mg/kg ranked near the lowest.

The V and J ends lost 5 bases and 4 bases, in that order; junction bases with no gene match: 12. This CDR3 is 16 amino acids long. Germline CDR1 reads SGHTA; CDR2 reads FQGNSA. The sequence came from an adult with an advanced solid tumor such as melanoma, head and neck, liver or kidney cancer. V and J are TRBV7-2 and TRBJ1-2; 8 nucleotides line up with TRBD1. The sequenced sample was CD4+ or CD8+ T cells sorted from blood, obtained in a trial of the OX40 agonist ivuxolimab. Here the CDR3 reads CASSPRAGGGGYGYTF. The DNA for the CDR3 is TGTGCCAGCAGCCCCCGGGCAGGGGGCGGTGGCTATGGCTACACCTTC. The full variable domain, completed using reference TRBV7-2 and TRBJ1-2, is GAGVSQSPSNKVTEKGKDVELRCDPISGHTALYWYRQSLGQGLEFLIYFQGNSAPDKSGLPSDRFSAERTGGSVSTLTIQRTQQEDSAVYLCASSPRAGGGGYGYTFGSGTRLTVV.